A selection of T cell receptor beta chains follows, all from one sample in a study of T cell responses to AZD1222 COVID-19 vaccine. Sequenced by immunoSEQ multiplex PCR; TCRdb stores in-frame clones only, minus some. The sample holds more than 95,000 clones, over 80% seen once. This sample comprised peripheral blood, obtained on day 0 of AZD1222 vaccination. All receptors derive from an adult in good health. The CDR3 runs from the conserved cysteine through the conserved F or W. Fields, in order: V gene, D gene, clone size, J gene, CDR3 protein, CDR3 DNA. The D gene is left open where the match is weak. Where a row states a size, it is once, few, many or the class of an expanded clone; other rows omit it.

>TRBV5-1|.|.|TRBJ1-2
CASSQASGRGYTF
TGCGCCAGCAGCCAGGCTTCAGGTCGGGGCTACACCTTC
>TRBV9|.|.|TRBJ2-1
CASSVGALLGLHDEQFF
TGTGCCAGCAGCGTAGGAGCTTTGTTGGGACTCCACGATGAGCAGTTCTTC
>TRBV19|.|.|TRBJ1-4
CASSIGHEKLFF
TGTGCCAGTAGTATTGGACACGAAAAACTGTTTTTT
>TRBV5-4|TRBD1|.|TRBJ1-1
CASSLGTGGANTEAFF
TGTGCCAGCAGCTTGGGGACAGGGGGCGCGAACACTGAAGCTTTCTTT
>TRBV18|.|.|TRBJ2-7
CASSPYGNEQYF
TGTGCCAGCTCACCGTATGGAAACGAGCAGTACTTC
>TRBV28|.|.|TRBJ2-7
CASSLVKYEQYF
TGTGCCAGCAGTTTGGTTAAATACGAGCAGTACTTC
>TRBV7-2|.|.|TRBJ1-2
CASSSQGGGYTF
TGTGCCAGCAGCTCACAGGGAGGCGGCTACACCTTC
>TRBV28|TRBD1|once|TRBJ1-2
CASRTPGQTHELGGYTF
TGTGCCAGCAGAACCCCGGGACAGACACACGAACTGGGAGGCTACACCTTC
>TRBV19|.|.|TRBJ2-3
CASTINSGTDTQYF
TGTGCCAGTACCATAAATTCTGGCACAGATACGCAGTATTTT
>TRBV9|TRBD2|.|TRBJ2-7
CASSPKMTSGGPSYEQYF
TGTGCCAGCAGCCCTAAGATGACTAGCGGGGGGCCCTCCTACGAGCAGTACTTC
>TRBV15|TRBD1|.|TRBJ2-2
CATSSSPGQTTGELFF
TGTGCCACCAGCAGTTCCCCGGGACAGACAACCGGGGAGCTGTTTTTT
>TRBV27|.|.|TRBJ2-7
CASTPLAGINYEQYF
TGTGCCAGCACACCCCTTGCAGGGATCAACTACGAGCAGTACTTC
>TRBV5-6|TRBD1|.|TRBJ2-1
CASSPAGTDNEQFF
TGTGCCAGCAGCCCGGCCGGGACAGACAATGAGCAGTTCTTC
>TRBV27|TRBD1|.|TRBJ2-1
CASSTTGGPKGLTYNEQFF
TGTGCCAGCAGTACGACAGGGGGCCCTAAAGGGTTGACCTACAATGAGCAGTTCTTC
>TRBV3-1/TRBV3-2|TRBD1|.|TRBJ2-3
CASNKGAGTDTQYF
TGTGCCAGCAATAAGGGGGCCGGCACAGATACGCAGTATTTT
>TRBV6-5|TRBD1|.|TRBJ1-3
CASSPGGTGLYF
TGTGCCAGCAGCCCGGGCGGGACAGGGCTCTATTTT
>TRBV19|.|.|TRBJ1-5
CASSSFRDGNQPQHF
TGTGCCAGTAGTTCTTTCCGGGACGGCAATCAGCCCCAGCATTTT
>TRBV28|TRBD2|.|TRBJ2-1
CASSLNGGRQFF
TGTGCCAGCAGTTTAAACGGCGGGAGGCAGTTCTTC
>TRBV19|TRBD1|.|TRBJ1-2
CASSPRDRNGYTF
TGTGCCAGTAGTCCCCGGGACAGAAATGGCTACACCTTC
>TRBV5-1|TRBD2|.|TRBJ2-2
CASSFSGENTGELFF
TGCGCCAGCAGCTTCAGCGGGGAGAACACCGGGGAGCTGTTTTTT
>TRBV14|TRBD1|once|TRBJ1-2
CASSRDRDNGYTF
TGTGCCAGCAGCAGGGACAGGGACAATGGCTACACCTTC
>TRBV5-8|.|.|TRBJ1-1
CASSYDRMNTEAFF
TGTGCCAGCAGCTACGACAGAATGAACACTGAAGCTTTCTTT
>TRBV18|.|.|TRBJ2-5
CASSLAEETQYF
TGTGCCAGCTCATTGGCTGAAGAGACCCAGTACTTC
>TRBV4-1|TRBD2|.|TRBJ2-1
CASSQDTGRSDNEQFF
TGCGCCAGCAGCCAAGACACCGGGAGGAGCGACAATGAGCAGTTCTTC
>TRBV5-1|.|.|TRBJ1-4
CASSLVGREREKLFF
TGCGCCAGCAGCTTGGTCGGAAGGGAACGTGAAAAACTGTTTTTT
>TRBV23-1|.|.|TRBJ2-2
CASNLVPSGTGSGELFF
TGCGCCAGCAATCTCGTCCCCTCCGGGACGGGCTCCGGGGAGCTGTTTTTT
>TRBV6-5|TRBD1|.|TRBJ1-1
CASSKRGLGTEAFF
TGTGCCAGCAGTAAAAGGGGGCTCGGCACTGAAGCTTTCTTT
>TRBV7-3|TRBD2|.|TRBJ2-5
CASSLTAGASQETQYF
TGTGCCAGCAGCCTCACAGCGGGAGCCTCCCAAGAGACCCAGTACTTC
>TRBV6-1|.|.|TRBJ1-1
CASSEARSAEAFF
TGTGCCAGCAGTGAAGCGAGGTCGGCTGAAGCTTTCTTT
>TRBV28|.|once|TRBJ1-5
CASGPPTGRPWQPQHF
TGTGCCAGCGGTCCCCCGACGGGGCGACCTTGGCAGCCCCAGCATTTT
>TRBV18|TRBD2|.|TRBJ2-7
CASSPMSGRPSYEQYF
TGTGCCAGCTCACCAATGAGCGGGAGGCCGTCCTACGAGCAGTACTTC